The 15 T cell receptor beta chains reported below all come from one sample, sequenced in a study of T-cell reconstitution after alpha-beta-depleted transplantation in children (dated by TCRdb to about 2016). The protocol used for the library was PCR. For sequencing, an Illumina HiSeq 2500 was employed. Molecular barcoding was employed in the preparation of TCR libraries, with unique molecular identifiers being used to normalize TCRbeta repertoire quantification. TCRdb took the public reads, trimmed them with fastp at Q25, ran MiXCR for clone calling and kept in-frame beta chains. Records with the same CDR3 protein are collapsed into one entry carrying the most frequent genes and DNA. The sample yields hundreds of thousands of distinct CDR3 sequences; roughly 10% were counted once. Roughly 3.9% of the sample lies in the top ten. The input for sequencing was PBMCs from the stem cell graft donor, taken from the stem cell graft. The receptors were sampled from a human donor who donated a stem cell graft to a child with acute myeloid leukemia.

This chain joins TRBV15 and TRBJ2-7, with D tentatively TRBD1 (6 bases). The CDR3 runs to 14 residues. V was pared by 3 bases and J by 3 bases, with 12 bases between. CDR1 is LNHNV and CDR2 is YYDKDF in the germline V gene (reference sequence). The CDR3 sequence is CATSRGSDSYEQYF. The CDR3 DNA is TGTGCCACCAGCAGGGGATCGGACAGCTACGAGCAGTACTTC.

This clonotype came up a few times. The chain recombines TRBV29-1 with TRBJ2-5; D unclear. Germline-derived CDR1 and CDR2 are SQVTM and ANQGSEA. Trimming shortened V by 7 bases and J by 3 bases, and 15 bases separated the two germline ends. CDR3 length equals 13 residues. Here the CDR3 reads CSAGKVGKETQYF. CDR3 bases: TGCAGCGCAGGAAAGGTGGGGAAAGAGACCCAGTACTTC.

In this sample, this clonotype turned up many times. This chain uses TRBV20-1 with TRBJ1-2, with TRBD1 matching 8 bases. The CDR3 has 16 amino acids. The germline V gene has CDR1 DFQATT and CDR2 SNEGSKA (reference sequence). Unmatched junction bases numbered 15, after V lost 1 base and J lost 8 bases. Written as DNA, the CDR3 is TGCAGTGCTAGAGCCCCCGGACAGGGAAGCGTGAGGGGCTACACCTTC. This gives the protein CSARAPGQGSVRGYTF.

This chain joins TRBV20-1 and TRBJ1-2; 7 bases are a match to TRBD1. The V gene's germline CDR1 is DFQATT and CDR2 SNEGSKA (reference sequence). V was clipped by 1 base and J by 0 bases; unmatched bases: 5. The CDR3 is made up of 15 amino acids. CDR3 region: CSARVLTGPNYGYTF. CDR3 DNA: TGCAGTGCTAGAGTTCTGACAGGGCCTAACTATGGCTACACCTTC.

This clonotype showed up just a few times. The V gene is TRBV20-1, the J gene TRBJ1-5; D gene unclear. Germline V gene sequence: CDR1 DFQATT, CDR2 SNEGSKA (reference sequence). V lost 0 bases, J lost 0 bases, and 21 bases lay in between. The CDR3 is 19 residues long. DNA for the CDR3: TGCAGTGCTAGAGAACTCTATACAGACCAACGATATAGCAATCAGCCCCAGCATTTT. It translates to CSARELYTDQRYSNQPQHF.

This clonotype was seen many times. V is TRBV20-1 and J is TRBJ2-1; 9 bases align to TRBD2. The trim removed 3 bases at V and 7 bases at J, leaving 4 bases unmatched. CDR1 is DFQATT, CDR2 SNEGSKA, per germline (reference sequence). The CDR3 has 13 residues. CDR3 region: CSARGLAGNEQFF. The DNA of the CDR3 is TGCAGTGCTAGGGGACTAGCCGGGAATGAGCAGTTCTTC.

The chain has TRBV20-1 and TRBJ2-7; perhaps TRBD1 as D (5 bases). The CDR3 has 15 residues. Per the germline V gene, CDR1 is DFQATT and CDR2 is SNEGSKA (reference sequence). Trimming took off 0 bases at V and 4 bases at J, with 16 bases between the two ends. The DNA of the CDR3 is TGCAGTGCTAGAGATAATGCCAGGGTTTATTACGAGCAGTACTTC. It codes for CSARDNARVYYEQYF.

V and J are TRBV11-2 and TRBJ2-3, with 7 bases matching TRBD2. CDR1 and CDR2 (germline): SGHAT, FQNNGV. This CDR3 comprises 18 residues. Trimming took 0 bases from V and 3 from J; bases not matched to a gene: 12. In nucleotides, the CDR3 is TGTGCCAGCAGCTTAGAAGGGAGGGCTACCGGTCGTACAGATACGCAGTATTTT. Translated: CASSLEGRATGRTDTQYF. Based on the CDR3 plus reference TRBV11-2 and TRBJ2-3, the full variable domain is EAGVAQSPRYKIIEKRQSVAFWCNPISGHATLYWYQQILGQGPKLLIQFQNNGVVDDSQLPKDRFSAERLKGVDSTLKIQPAKLEDSAVYLCASSLEGRATGRTDTQYFGPGTRLTVL.

This clonotype was seen only a few times. CDR3 nucleotide sequence: TGTGCCAGCAGCCAAGATCTGGTGGCGACCTATGGCTACACCTTC. This gives the protein CASSQDLVATYGYTF. The chain links TRBV3-1 to TRBJ1-2; D unclear. The CDR3 contains 15 residues. The V end was cut by 0 bases, the J end by 4 bases, with 12 bases between. Germline V gene data show CDR1 as LGHDT and CDR2 as YNNKEL (reference sequence).

This clonotype was observed once. A single base separates this from a much larger clone, so it may be a read error. As DNA, the CDR3 is TGCAGCGGGATGACCTGGGGCTATGGCTACACCTTC. Translation: CSGMTWGYGYTF. The rearrangement joins TRBV29-1 to TRBJ1-2; no clear D gene. The V gene lost 7 bases and the J gene lost 4 bases, with 13 bases spanning the gap. CDR1 SQVTM and CDR2 ANQGSEA come from the germline V gene. The CDR3 is 12 amino acids.

The gene calls are TRBV20-1 and TRBJ2-1, with D uncertain. CDR1 and CDR2 from the germline V gene are DFQATT and SNEGSKA (reference sequence). V dropped 0 bases and J dropped 4 bases, with 10 bases sitting between them. The CDR3 loop spans 14 amino acids. The CDR3 spells CSARDTKRYNEQFF. The CDR3 coding sequence is TGCAGTGCTAGAGATACGAAGCGATACAATGAGCAGTTCTTC.

The chain links TRBV5-1 to TRBJ2-1; D unresolved. In germline, CDR1 is SGHRS, CDR2 YFSETQ. The CDR3 length is 14 residues. Trimming cost V 5 bases and J 7 bases, with 16 bases left between them. CDR3 sequence reads: CASRWGTPENEQFF. As DNA, the CDR3 is TGCGCCAGCAGATGGGGAACCCCTGAAAATGAGCAGTTCTTC.

This clonotype was picked up many times. The chain has TRBV28 and TRBJ2-4; TRBD2 agrees at 11 bases. The CDR3 totals 12 residues. The J segment lost 15 bases and the V segment lost 4 bases, leaving 5 bases of the junction unmatched. Germline values: CDR1 MDHEN, CDR2 SYDVKM. CDR3 sequence (DNA): TGTGCCAGCAGTTCCCTGGGACTAGCGGCGTACTTC. This gives the protein CASSSLGLAAYF.

This clonotype was detected many times. The chain links TRBV11-2 to TRBJ2-7; D unclear. CDR3 length: 12 amino acids. Trimming pared 3 bases from V and 4 bases from J, leaving 7 bases between. The germline V gene has CDR1 SGHAT and CDR2 FQNNGV. CDR3 in DNA: TGTGCCAGCAGCTTCCCGGCTTACGAGCAGTACTTC. Protein sequence: CASSFPAYEQYF.

The genes are TRBV29-1 and TRBJ2-1; tentative D call: TRBD2 (6 bases). The CDR3 covers 17 residues. Trimming left V 1 base short and J 4 bases short, with 20 bases between. Germline CDR1 reads SQVTM; CDR2 reads ANQGSEA. Here the CDR3 DNA reads TGCAGCGTTGAAGGGGGGGTAACGGGAAGCCGTTACAATGAGCAGTTCTTC. Translating it yields CSVEGGVTGSRYNEQFF.